The clone carrying this TCR beta chain was found many times. Its matching antigen is unknown. The source of the blood RNA was unsorted whole blood, and germline DNA was extracted as well. Germline loops: CDR1 SGHKS, CDR2 YYEKEE (reference sequence). The ends lost 0 bases at V and 4 bases at J; junction bases unmatched: 10. There are 17 residues in the CDR3. The researchers produced TCR beta cDNA from around 0.5 ug total RNA with a constant-region primer. Modified slightly, ARM-PCR produced TCR beta libraries over three nested multiplex PCR rounds. With TRBV1-TRBV30 forward primers and a C-beta reverse primer, the first two PCR rounds were run for roughly 10 cycles each. Each CDR3 protein gets one entry after TCRdb re-called the multiplex PCR reads with MiXCR. The sample has just over 300,000 distinct CDR3 sequences, 50% to 60% seen once. These data belong to a study of tumor-infiltrating lymphocytes in primary liver carcinoma. Notes on the study in general: Tumor top-250-clone fractions significantly exceeded those of blood (p = 0.039).

The TCR sequence derives from a woman in her twenties or thirties with primary liver carcinoma and hepatitis B virus infection. This rearrangement joins TRBV5-5 to TRBJ2-5; TRBD2 matches at 9 bases. The specimen was peripheral blood. The CDR3 DNA reads as TGTGCCAGCAGCTTGGACAAACCGGGACTAGCCGCAGAGACCCAGTACTTC. Amino acids: CASSLDKPGLAAETQYF.